Shown below are 28 T cell receptor beta chains from a single sample sequenced in a study of OX40 agonist ivuxolimab in advanced cancers. Libraries were made using the immunoSEQ multiplex PCR assay. TCRdb mirrors the immuneACCESS table, restricted to in-frame sequences. Some clones are absent from its copies; in checked studies, under half trace to an unresolved V gene, and the reason for the others is unknown. Here the sample has about 11,000 clones; about 89% occur a single time. The top ten clonotypes cover about 30% of the sample. The specimen comprised CD4+ or CD8+ T cells sorted from blood, sampled in a trial of the OX40 agonist ivuxolimab. All receptors come from an adult with an advanced solid tumor such as melanoma, head and neck, liver or kidney cancer.

The rearrangement uses TRBV7-9 and TRBJ2-1; a weak D match, TRBD2 (5 bases). From germline, CDR1 is SEHNR and CDR2 FQNEAQ (reference sequence). Trimming shortened V by 5 bases and J by 10 bases, and 9 bases separated the two germline ends. The CDR3 is 11 residues long. CDR3 in amino acids: CASSAQREQFF. Written as DNA, the CDR3 is TGTGCCAGCAGCGCTCAGCGGGAGCAGTTCTTC.

This clone was counted between two and nine times. V usage is TRBV6-4 and J usage is TRBJ2-1; a weak D match, TRBD2 (5 bases). Trimming took 2 bases from V and 9 from J, leaving 11 bases between them. The CDR3 has 13 residues. Germline V lookup: CDR1 MRHNA, CDR2 SNTAGT. CDR3 coding DNA: TGTGCCAGCAGTGACAGGGCTAGCCGTGAGCAGTTCTTC. This gives the protein CASSDRASREQFF.

J is TRBJ2-1 and V is TRBV6-5; 10 bases are a match to TRBD2. Unmatched junction bases numbered 8, after V lost 1 base and J lost 8 bases. This CDR3 has 16 residues. Looked up from germline, CDR1 is MNHEY and CDR2 is SVGAGI. The CDR3: CASSYYTSGRGDEQFF. For the CDR3, the DNA is TGTGCCAGCAGTTACTATACAAGCGGGAGGGGCGATGAGCAGTTCTTC.

The V call is TRBV9, the J call TRBJ1-3; D is unclear. CDR3 length: 14 residues. The germline V and J ends were trimmed by 4 bases and 0 bases, with 8 bases remaining between them. In germline, CDR1 is SGDLS, CDR2 YYNGEE. CDR3 nucleotides: TGTGCCAGCAGCCCGCTGGGCTCTGGAAACACCATATATTTT. It is translated as CASSPLGSGNTIYF.

The chain uses TRBV7-9 and TRBJ2-3, with D possibly being TRBD2 (5 bases). Germline lookup yields CDR1 SEHNR and CDR2 FQNEAQ (reference sequence). V dropped 11 bases and J dropped 1 base, with 13 bases sitting between them. The CDR3 runs to 13 residues. The CDR3 is CAGFSEGTDTQYF. CDR3 coding DNA: TGTGCCGGGTTTTCGGAGGGCACAGATACGCAGTATTTT.

This rearrangement joins TRBV9 to TRBJ2-1; 11 positions agree with TRBD2. The J segment lost 5 bases and the V segment lost 0 bases, leaving 4 bases of the junction unmatched. The germline gives CDR1 SGDLS, CDR2 YYNGEE. CDR3 size: 16 residues. The CDR3 loop is CASSVEVAGGNNEQFF. In DNA form, the CDR3 reads TGTGCCAGCAGCGTAGAGGTAGCGGGAGGGAACAATGAGCAGTTCTTC.

The V and J genes are TRBV30 and TRBJ1-2; a weak D match, TRBD1 (5 bases). With 5 bases removed from V and 2 bases from J, the gap between germline ends came to 18 bases. The CDR3 contains 15 residues. In germline, CDR1 is GTSNPN, CDR2 SVGIG (reference sequence). For the CDR3, the DNA is TGTGCCTGGGGCCGCCGGGACTTTATAAACTATGGCTACACCTTC. Translated: CAWGRRDFINYGYTF. The variable domain in full, with the rest retrieved from reference TRBV30 and TRBJ1-2, is SQTIHQWPATLVQPVGSPLSLECTVEGTSNPNLYWYRQAAGRGLQLLFYSVGIGQISSEVPQNLSASRPQDRQFILSSKKLLLSDSGFYLCAWGRRDFINYGYTFGSGTRLTVV.

This clone was counted a single time. The J gene is TRBJ2-2, the V gene TRBV18; the D gene is possibly TRBD2 (5 bases). The ends were cut back, 2 bases at V and 6 bases at J, with 19 bases in the middle. The CDR3 covers 17 residues. Germline V gives CDR1 KGHSH, CDR2 LQKENI. CDR3 sequence (DNA): TGTGCCAGCTCACCAGATTTCGGGGAATTTAGCGCCGGGGAGCTGTTTTTT. It encodes CASSPDFGEFSAGELFF.

The gene calls are TRBV7-9 and TRBJ2-6; possible D gene TRBD2, 6 bases. This CDR3 spans 17 amino acids. V was clipped by 7 bases and J by 0 bases, with 16 bases between them. Germline CDR1 and CDR2: SEHNR and FQNEAQ (reference sequence). The CDR3 region is CASNAQPGDSGANVLTF. The CDR3 DNA reads TGTGCCAGCAACGCCCAACCGGGGGACTCTGGGGCCAACGTCCTGACTTTC.

V is TRBV18 and J is TRBJ2-1, with 7 bases fitting TRBD2. Trimming at V came to 0 bases and at J to 8 bases, leaving 7 bases not matched to a gene. Germline V gene data show CDR1 as KGHSH and CDR2 as LQKENI. This CDR3 has 15 amino acids. The CDR3 loop reads CASSPPAGNVDEQFF. DNA of the CDR3: TGTGCCAGCTCACCACCAGCGGGAAATGTCGATGAGCAGTTCTTC.

The chain joins TRBV30 to TRBJ1-1; D call uncertain. The V gene's germline CDR1 is GTSNPN and CDR2 SVGIG (reference sequence). With 1 base removed from V and 0 bases from J, the gap between germline ends came to 6 bases. The CDR3 sequence is 13 residues long. This CDR3 is CAWSEGLNTEAFF. The CDR3 DNA reads TGTGCCTGGAGTGAGGGATTGAACACTGAAGCTTTCTTT.

V and J are TRBV9 and TRBJ2-4; tentatively, D is TRBD1 (7 bases). V lost 3 bases, J lost 1 base, and 14 bases lay in between. Germline V gene lookup returns CDR1 SGDLS and CDR2 YYNGEE. The CDR3 has 16 residues. Written as DNA, the CDR3 is TGTGCCAGCAGCGCTACCCCAGGGGGGGCCAAAAACATTCAGTACTTC. Encoded protein: CASSATPGGAKNIQYF.

The gene calls are TRBV6-4 and TRBJ2-3, with 7 bases identical to TRBD1. V shed 5 bases, J shed 4 bases, and the junction held 12 bases outside the gene matches. The CDR3 totals 16 residues. Germline CDR1 and CDR2: MRHNA and SNTAGT. The CDR3 protein is CASSPQGETDADTQYF. Here the CDR3 DNA reads TGTGCCAGCAGTCCCCAGGGGGAGACGGATGCAGATACGCAGTATTTT.

This chain links TRBV28 with TRBJ2-3; TRBD1 or TRBD2 may be the D gene (5 bases each). CDR3 length: 16 amino acids. Trimming took 6 bases from V and 8 from J, leaving 24 bases between them. Germline CDR1 and CDR2: MDHEN and SYDVKM. DNA for the CDR3: TGTGCCAGCAGCCCAGGGCGGGCGCAAGATAGAGGTACGCAGTATTTT. This codes for CASSPGRAQDRGTQYF.

The V gene is TRBV28, the J gene TRBJ2-1; TRBD1 is a possible D gene (6 bases). There are 13 residues in the CDR3. Trimming left V 7 bases short and J 4 bases short, with 11 bases between. From germline, CDR1 is MDHEN and CDR2 SYDVKM. For the CDR3, the DNA is TGTGCCAGCACCGTGCAGGGGTACAATGAGCAGTTCTTC. It yields the protein CASTVQGYNEQFF.

This CDR3 is CASSQVVQGFDYGYTF. The DNA of the CDR3 is TGCGCCAGCAGCCAAGTAGTACAGGGTTTTGACTATGGCTACACCTTC. The rearrangement links TRBV4-1 to TRBJ1-2, with D possibly matching TRBD1 (6 bases). CDR3 length equals 16 residues. Trimming left V 1 base short and J 3 bases short, with 15 bases between. Per germline, CDR1 MGHRA and CDR2 YSYEKL.

V is TRBV6-5 and J is TRBJ2-7; D uncertain. The germline gives CDR1 MNHEY, CDR2 SVGAGI. The CDR3 runs to 13 residues. The V end lost 5 bases, the J end lost 0 bases, and 8 bases lay between the germline ends. CDR3 amino acids: CASSLSDSYEQYF. The DNA for the CDR3 is TGTGCCAGCAGTCTAAGCGACTCCTACGAGCAGTACTTC.

This clone has just one count. This chain uses TRBV28 with TRBJ2-7; D unresolved. Germline loops: CDR1 MDHEN, CDR2 SYDVKM. The V gene lost 7 bases and the J gene lost 3 bases, with 16 bases spanning the gap. There are 14 residues in the CDR3. The chain's CDR3 is CASTFPERYYEQYF. CDR3 coding DNA: TGTGCCAGCACTTTCCCCGAACGGTACTACGAGCAGTACTTC.

The chain combines TRBV4-1 with TRBJ2-5; 12 positions match TRBD2. The CDR3 length is 16 residues. J gave up 4 bases and V 4 bases, and 7 bases lay outside the gene matches. Germline V gene data show CDR1 as MGHRA and CDR2 as YSYEKL. CDR3 DNA sequence: TGCGCCAGCAGCCCCTCTAGCGGGAGGGCGGTAGAGACCCAGTACTTC. This encodes CASSPSSGRAVETQYF.

The J gene is TRBJ2-1, the V gene TRBV5-1, with D hard to call. Trimming took 4 bases from V and 1 from J, leaving 9 bases between them. The CDR3 runs 14 residues. From germline, CDR1 is SGHRS and CDR2 YFSETQ. The CDR3 spells CASSPGRSYNEQFF. As DNA, the CDR3 is TGCGCCAGCAGCCCCGGGCGGTCCTACAATGAGCAGTTCTTC.

The J gene is TRBJ2-7, the V gene TRBV29-1, with TRBD2 matching over 8 bases. V lost 5 bases and J lost 2; bases outside the gene matches: 11. CDR1 SQVTM and CDR2 ANQGSEA come from the germline V gene. This CDR3 has 15 amino acids. CDR3 coding DNA: TGCAGCGTTATAAATCCGGGACTAGTTACCTACGAGCAGTACTTC. Translation: CSVINPGLVTYEQYF.

The chain links TRBV19 to TRBJ1-2, with a weak D call TRBD1 (5 bases). Per germline, CDR1 LNHDA and CDR2 SQIVND (reference sequence). There are 15 residues in the CDR3. V lost 8 bases and J lost 2, with 18 bases in between. CDR3 amino acids: CASLDRDPANYGYTF. For the CDR3, the DNA is TGTGCCAGTCTTGACCGGGACCCGGCGAACTATGGCTACACCTTC.

This clone was counted a few times. V gene TRBV19 combines with J gene TRBJ2-1, with TRBD2 as a possible D gene (6 bases). Trimming pared 8 bases from V and 13 bases from J, leaving 15 bases between. This CDR3 is built from 11 residues. Germline V gene lookup returns CDR1 LNHDA and CDR2 SQIVND (reference sequence). The CDR3 DNA reads TGTGCCAGTCGGATCGGGACTCTACAGTTCTTC. This sequence encodes CASRIGTLQFF.

The chain uses TRBV6-5 and TRBJ1-2; D unclear. The germline CDR1 and CDR2 sequences are MNHEY and SVGAGI. This CDR3 has 16 amino acids. Trimming cost V 0 bases and J 2 bases, with 13 bases left between them. DNA for the CDR3: TGTGCCAGCAGTTACTCAAGGCCAGGAGGAAACTATGGCTACACCTTC. Protein: CASSYSRPGGNYGYTF.

V usage is TRBV28 and J usage is TRBJ2-3; 7 nucleotides line up with TRBD2. V gave up 8 bases and J gave up 2 bases; unmatched junction bases: 13. This CDR3 has 16 amino acids. Germline V gives CDR1 MDHEN, CDR2 SYDVKM. The CDR3 protein is CASSSVASGFTDTQYF. The CDR3 nucleotides are TGTGCCAGCTCCAGTGTAGCTAGCGGATTCACAGATACGCAGTATTTT.

V is TRBV7-9 and J is TRBJ2-5; D not certain. The ends were cut back, 4 bases at V and 6 bases at J, with 9 bases in the middle. Looked up from germline, CDR1 is SEHNR and CDR2 is FQNEAQ (reference sequence). The CDR3 has 12 amino acids. This CDR3 is CASSSASKTQYF. For the CDR3, the DNA is TGTGCCAGCAGCTCGGCCTCTAAGACCCAGTACTTC.

The rearrangement joins TRBV2 to TRBJ2-1, with 11 bases that match TRBD2. The CDR3 has 14 amino acids. The V gene's germline CDR1 is SNHLY and CDR2 FYNNEI. The V gene end was trimmed by 10 bases and the J gene end by 4 bases; junction bases not matched to a gene: 6. The CDR3 coding sequence is TGTGCCACTTCGTTAGCGGGAGGGTACAATGAGCAGTTCTTC. It yields the protein CATSLAGGYNEQFF.

The J gene is TRBJ2-5, the V gene TRBV2; D not certain. Trimming pared 7 bases from V and 2 bases from J, leaving 8 bases between. The germline gives CDR1 SNHLY, CDR2 FYNNEI. The CDR3 is 12 amino acids. Written as DNA, the CDR3 is TGTGCCAGCAAATCAGGACAAGAGACCCAGTACTTC. Its translation is CASKSGQETQYF.